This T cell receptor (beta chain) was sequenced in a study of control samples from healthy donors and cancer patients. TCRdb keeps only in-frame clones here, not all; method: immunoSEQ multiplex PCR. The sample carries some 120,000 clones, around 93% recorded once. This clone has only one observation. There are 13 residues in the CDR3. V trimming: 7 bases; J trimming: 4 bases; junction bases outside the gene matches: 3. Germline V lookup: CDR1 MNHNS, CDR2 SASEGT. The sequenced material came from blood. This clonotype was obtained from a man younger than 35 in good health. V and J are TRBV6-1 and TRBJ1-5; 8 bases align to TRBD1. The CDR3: CASTWTGNQPQHF. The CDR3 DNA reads TGTGCCAGCACTTGGACAGGGAATCAGCCCCAGCATTTT.